One sample yielded the 29 T cell receptor beta chains listed below, sequenced in a study of blood T cell repertoires in COVID-19. Here immunoSEQ multiplex PCR was the method, and the copy in TCRdb shows in-frame clones only, minus some. The data hold some 140,000 clones, with around 83% observed a single time. Sequenced: peripheral blood. These receptors were obtained from a woman aged 55-70 years with acute or convalescent COVID-19.

The rearrangement links TRBV7-9 to TRBJ1-2; 10 positions agree with TRBD1. The CDR3 is 15 amino acids. The ends lost 6 bases at V and 3 bases at J; junction bases unmatched: 7. The germline CDR1 and CDR2 sequences are SEHNR and FQNEAQ (reference sequence). The CDR3 region is CASRNLGQGDYGYTF. The CDR3 DNA reads as TGTGCCAGCAGAAACCTCGGACAGGGGGACTATGGCTACACCTTC.

This clone was counted only a few times. The genes are TRBV5-4 and TRBJ2-2; maybe TRBD1 (6 bases). The CDR3 is 14 amino acids. V was cut by 2 bases and J by 7 bases, with 12 bases left in between. CDR1 is SGHNT, CDR2 YYREEE, per germline (reference sequence). CDR3 region: CASSFNTGYGELFF. CDR3 bases: TGTGCCAGCAGCTTTAATACAGGGTACGGGGAGCTGTTTTTT.

The table lists this clone with a count of one. The CDR3 protein is CASGSDRFNEQFF. The CDR3 DNA sequence: TGTGCCAGCGGTTCTGACAGGTTCAATGAGCAGTTCTTC. This chain uses TRBV2 with TRBJ2-1; D possibly corresponds to TRBD1 (6 bases). Looked up from germline, CDR1 is SNHLY and CDR2 is FYNNEI. The V end lost 8 bases, the J end lost 6 bases, and 14 bases lay between the germline ends. The CDR3 length is 13 residues.

This clone was observed many times. The J gene is TRBJ1-1, the V gene TRBV3-1 (or the pseudogene TRBV3-2); perhaps TRBD1 as D (6 bases). CDR3 length: 14 residues. The germline V gene encodes CDR1 LGHDT and CDR2 YNNKEL (reference sequence). With 0 bases removed from V and 5 bases from J, the gap between germline ends came to 10 bases. The CDR3 DNA follows: TGTGCCAGCAGCCAAGATCACAGGGTTACTGAAGCTTTCTTT. This sequence encodes CASSQDHRVTEAFF.

The V and J genes are TRBV18 and TRBJ1-5, with a tentative D call TRBD1 (6 bases). V was shortened by 6 bases and J by 9 bases, with 15 bases between the two germline ends. Germline loops: CDR1 KGHSH, CDR2 LQKENI. The CDR3 runs to 13 residues. Here the CDR3 DNA reads TGTGCCAGCTCCCCGGGACACGAACGGCCCCAGCATTTT. It encodes CASSPGHERPQHF.

This chain connects TRBV3-1 (or the pseudogene TRBV3-2) to TRBJ1-2, with TRBD1 identical over 9 bases. The CDR3 covers 13 residues. V lost 3 bases and J lost 6; bases outside the gene matches: 2. The V gene's germline CDR1 is LGHDT and CDR2 YNNKEL (reference sequence). The CDR3 DNA is TGTGCCAGCAGCCAGGGACAGGGCGATGGCTACACCTTC. Translated, it gives CASSQGQGDGYTF.

The rearrangement links TRBV6-4 to TRBJ1-2; TRBD1 is a possible D gene (5 bases). Trimming pared 5 bases from V and 2 bases from J, leaving 9 bases between. CDR1 MRHNA and CDR2 SNTAGT come from the germline V gene. The CDR3 is made up of 13 amino acids. CDR3: CASSHGGNYGYTF. CDR3 coding DNA: TGTGCCAGCAGTCACGGGGGGAACTATGGCTACACCTTC.

This chain uses TRBV2 with TRBJ1-1; 7 bases match TRBD1. Germline CDR1 is SNHLY and CDR2 is FYNNEI. This CDR3 is 15 amino acids long. Germline trimming cut 5 bases from V and 1 base from J; bases unmatched to any gene: 7. The CDR3 reads CASSSRQGENTEAFF. For the CDR3, the DNA is TGTGCCAGCAGTTCCCGACAGGGAGAGAACACTGAAGCTTTCTTT.

The rearrangement joins TRBV2 to TRBJ2-1; TRBD2 matches at 8 bases. The germline V gene has CDR1 SNHLY and CDR2 FYNNEI. J was trimmed by 0 bases and V by 8 bases; bases with no gene match: 3. The CDR3 covers 14 residues. CDR3: CASGGGRSYNEQFF. CDR3 nucleotides: TGTGCCAGCGGCGGGGGGCGCTCCTACAATGAGCAGTTCTTC.

The chain uses TRBV30 and TRBJ1-2, with 7 bases lining up with TRBD1. V was pared by 4 bases and J by 2 bases, with 4 bases of the junction left unmatched. Germline V gene sequence: CDR1 GTSNPN, CDR2 SVGIG (reference sequence). CDR3 length: 13 residues. The CDR3 protein is CAWTSGGNYGYTF. The CDR3 bases are TGTGCCTGGACGTCAGGGGGGAACTATGGCTACACCTTC. Based on the CDR3 plus reference TRBV30 and TRBJ1-2, the full variable domain is SQTIHQWPATLVQPVGSPLSLECTVEGTSNPNLYWYRQAAGRGLQLLFYSVGIGQISSEVPQNLSASRPQDRQFILSSKKLLLSDSGFYLCAWTSGGNYGYTFGSGTRLTVV.

The chain joins TRBV11-2 to TRBJ1-1; 9 nucleotides line up with TRBD1. Germline CDR1 and CDR2: SGHAT and FQNNGV. The junction had 9 bases not matched to a gene; V was cut back by 5 bases and J by 2 bases. This CDR3 has 16 residues. The CDR3 loop is CASSPRPQGANTEAFF. Written as DNA, the CDR3 is TGTGCCAGCAGCCCTCGGCCACAGGGGGCAAACACTGAAGCTTTCTTT.

This clone was seen a single time. The chain has TRBV11-2 and TRBJ1-1, with no clear D. The V and J ends lost 0 bases and 2 bases respectively, with 10 bases between them. Per germline, CDR1 SGHAT and CDR2 FQNNGV. The CDR3 is 15 residues long. CDR3 in amino acids: CASSLERSANTEAFF. DNA for the CDR3: TGTGCCAGCAGCTTAGAGAGGAGCGCTAACACTGAAGCTTTCTTT.

This clone was recorded only once. The chain uses TRBV18 and TRBJ1-4; D not certain. V lost 4 bases and J 0 bases, leaving 9 bases between the germline ends. Germline V gene sequence: CDR1 KGHSH, CDR2 LQKENI. The CDR3 spans 15 residues. CDR3 residues: CASSLRLATNEKLFF. The CDR3 nucleotides read TGTGCCAGCTCACTCAGACTAGCAACTAATGAAAAACTGTTTTTT.

The chain employs TRBV19 and TRBJ1-6, with 10 bases matching TRBD1. Trimming at V came to 4 bases and at J to 7 bases, leaving 4 bases not matched to a gene. In germline, CDR1 is LNHDA, CDR2 SQIVND (reference sequence). The CDR3 has 15 amino acids. CDR3 residues: CASSRDRGQNSPLHF. The CDR3 DNA sequence: TGTGCCAGTAGTAGGGACAGGGGACAAAATTCACCCCTCCACTTT.

CDR3 in amino acids: CATSDTGTQKADTQYF. In nucleotides, the CDR3 is TGTGCCACCAGTGACACCGGGACACAGAAGGCAGATACGCAGTATTTT. The J gene is TRBJ2-3, the V gene TRBV24-1; a weak D match, TRBD1 (6 bases). The V gene's germline CDR1 is KGHDR and CDR2 SFDVKD. The CDR3 extends over 16 amino acids. Trimming took 4 bases from V and 4 from J, leaving 17 bases between them.

The chain recombines TRBV7-3 with TRBJ2-3; the D is unclear. CDR1 is SGHTA, CDR2 FQGTGA, per germline. The ends were cut back, 5 bases at V and 1 base at J, with 13 bases in the middle. The CDR3 runs to 15 residues. The CDR3 coding sequence is TGTGCCAGCAGCCCCAATCATGCGGGCACAGATACGCAGTATTTT. The encoded protein is CASSPNHAGTDTQYF.

The chain has TRBV4-1 and TRBJ1-1; the D gene is possibly TRBD1 (5 bases). The CDR3 totals 15 residues. Trimming removed 0 bases at V and 1 base at J, with 9 bases between. Germline V lookup: CDR1 MGHRA, CDR2 YSYEKL. CDR3 in DNA: TGCGCCAGCAGCCAAGATAGCGGGGGGAACACTGAAGCTTTCTTT. Translating it yields CASSQDSGGNTEAFF.

The genes are TRBV5-8 and TRBJ1-1; 9 bases are a match to TRBD1. Germline values: CDR1 SGHTS, CDR2 YDEGEE. After removal of 4 bases from V and 0 bases from J, the junction contained 7 bases not matched to a gene. CDR3 length: 16 residues. Written as DNA, the CDR3 is TGTGCCAGCAGCGTATATACAGGGGGCCTGAACACTGAAGCTTTCTTT. Amino acids: CASSVYTGGLNTEAFF.

The chain is built from TRBV3-1 (or the pseudogene TRBV3-2) and TRBJ1-4; D may be TRBD1 (6 bases). The CDR3 contains 17 residues. Per germline, CDR1 LGHDT and CDR2 YNNKEL (reference sequence). The V end lost 3 bases, the J end lost 3 bases, and 17 bases lay between the germline ends. The chain's CDR3 is CASSHLDHGTSNEKLFF. The CDR3 coding sequence is TGTGCCAGCAGCCATCTAGACCACGGGACATCTAATGAAAAACTGTTTTTT.

CDR3: CASRTRSGRNSPLHF. In DNA form, the CDR3 reads TGCGCCAGCAGGACCAGGTCCGGTAGGAATTCACCCCTCCACTTT. V and J are TRBV5-1 and TRBJ1-6; D is unclear. This CDR3 is 15 amino acids long. The germline V gene encodes CDR1 SGHRS and CDR2 YFSETQ. The V gene lost 5 bases and the J gene lost 7 bases, with 16 bases spanning the gap.

On this clone itself: Other DNA sequences within the sample encode an identical CDR3. The J gene is TRBJ1-3, the V gene TRBV3-1 (or the pseudogene TRBV3-2), with TRBD1 identical over 8 bases. Trimming cost V 1 base and J 1 base; bases outside gene matches: 0. Germline V gene lookup returns CDR1 LGHDT and CDR2 YNNKEL (reference sequence). The CDR3 extends over 15 amino acids. In DNA form, the CDR3 reads TGTGCCAGCAGCCAAGGGACAGGGTCTGGAAACACCATATATTTT. Translated, it gives CASSQGTGSGNTIYF.

This chain links TRBV6-1 with TRBJ1-5; a possible D gene is TRBD1 (6 bases). Germline CDR1 is MNHNS and CDR2 is SASEGT. This CDR3 region has 18 residues. V gave up 4 bases and J gave up 0 bases, with 19 bases separating them. CDR3 coding DNA: TGTGCCAGCAGTGGGTATCGGACAGCGCACTATAGCAATCAGCCCCAGCATTTT. Protein: CASSGYRTAHYSNQPQHF.

J is TRBJ2-7 and V is TRBV6-6; the D gene is possibly TRBD1 (5 bases). V was trimmed by 0 bases and J by 5 bases, leaving 11 bases between them. CDR1 and CDR2 from the germline V gene are MNHNY and SVGAGI (reference sequence). The CDR3 runs 14 residues. The CDR3, as DNA: TGTGCCAGCAGTTACTCGTCAGGGAAGAACGAGCAGTACTTC. It translates to CASSYSSGKNEQYF.

Only a few counts were recorded for this clone. The rearrangement links TRBV9 to TRBJ1-1, with D perhaps TRBD1 (6 bases). Germline loops: CDR1 SGDLS, CDR2 YYNGEE. The CDR3 is made up of 16 amino acids. V was cut by 0 bases and J by 0 bases, with 12 bases left in between. The CDR3 nucleotides are TGTGCCAGCAGCGTAGGTGCAGGGGCGATGAACACTGAAGCTTTCTTT. This sequence encodes CASSVGAGAMNTEAFF.

This clone was seen only a few times. This chain joins TRBV24-1 and TRBJ1-2; weak D call: TRBD1 (6 bases). The CDR3 runs 18 residues. Germline CDR1 is KGHDR and CDR2 is SFDVKD. V was cut by 1 base and J by 9 bases, with 26 bases left in between. This CDR3 reads CATSDFHPGTGGAMRYTF. Written as DNA, the CDR3 is TGTGCCACCAGTGATTTTCATCCCGGGACGGGGGGGGCTATGCGCTACACCTTC.

This rearrangement joins TRBV7-8 to TRBJ1-2; 9 bases are a match to TRBD1. J lost 8 bases, V lost 5 bases, and 6 bases had no gene match. Germline V CDR1 and CDR2: SGHVS, FQNEAQ. The CDR3 loop spans 13 amino acids. The CDR3 DNA is TGTGCCAGCAGCCGGGACAGGGCAAACGGCTACACCTTC. Translating gives CASSRDRANGYTF.

V is TRBV28 and J is TRBJ2-7; possibly TRBD2 for D (6 bases). V shed 2 bases and J shed 3 bases, with 14 bases lying between them. CDR3 length: 15 residues. Per the germline V gene, CDR1 is MDHEN and CDR2 is SYDVKM. The CDR3 reads CASSLRSWGVYEQYV. CDR3 in DNA: TGTGCCAGCAGTTTACGATCGTGGGGGGTCTACGAGCAGTACGTC.

This chain connects TRBV5-1 to TRBJ1-1; unclear D gene. Germline assignment: CDR1 SGHRS and CDR2 YFSETQ. This CDR3 is 14 amino acids long. V lost 3 bases, J lost 1 base, and 10 bases lay in between. For the CDR3, the DNA is TGCGCCAGCAGCTCAGGACTCTCGAACACTGAAGCTTTCTTT. Encoded protein: CASSSGLSNTEAFF.

The rearrangement uses TRBV11-2 and TRBJ1-2; no clear D. This CDR3 comprises 14 residues. The germline V gene encodes CDR1 SGHAT and CDR2 FQNNGV. The V and J ends lost 1 base and 4 bases respectively, with 10 bases between them. The CDR3 nucleotides read TGTGCCAGCAGCTTAGCAGACACATCCTATGGCTACACCTTC. This sequence encodes CASSLADTSYGYTF.